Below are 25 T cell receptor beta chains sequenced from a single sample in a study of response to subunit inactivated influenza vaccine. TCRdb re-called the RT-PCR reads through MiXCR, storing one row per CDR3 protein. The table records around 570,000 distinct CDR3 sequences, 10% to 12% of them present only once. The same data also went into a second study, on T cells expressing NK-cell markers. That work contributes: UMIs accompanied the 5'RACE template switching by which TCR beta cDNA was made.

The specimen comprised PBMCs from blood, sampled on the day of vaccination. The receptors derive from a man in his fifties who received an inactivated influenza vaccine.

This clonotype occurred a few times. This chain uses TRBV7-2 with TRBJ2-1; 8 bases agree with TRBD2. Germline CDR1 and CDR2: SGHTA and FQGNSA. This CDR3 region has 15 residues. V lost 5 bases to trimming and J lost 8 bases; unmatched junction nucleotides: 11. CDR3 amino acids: CASSRGGLRVHEQFF. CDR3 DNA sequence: TGTGCCAGCAGCCGCGGGGGGTTGAGGGTTCATGAGCAGTTCTTC.

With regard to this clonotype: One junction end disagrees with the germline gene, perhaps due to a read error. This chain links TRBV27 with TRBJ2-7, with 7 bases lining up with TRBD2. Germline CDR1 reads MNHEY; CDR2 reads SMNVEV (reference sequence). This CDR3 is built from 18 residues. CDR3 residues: CASSLSPFFSGRLYEQDF. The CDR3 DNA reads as TGTGCCAGCAGTTTATCCCCTTTTTTTAGCGGGCGATTATACGAGCAGGACTTC.

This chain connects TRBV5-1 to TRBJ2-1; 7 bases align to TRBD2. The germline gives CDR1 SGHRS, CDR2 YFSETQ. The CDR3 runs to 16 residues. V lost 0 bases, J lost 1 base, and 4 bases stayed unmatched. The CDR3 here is CASSLVAGESYNEQFF. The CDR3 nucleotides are TGCGCCAGCAGCTTGGTTGCGGGAGAGTCCTACAATGAGCAGTTCTTC.

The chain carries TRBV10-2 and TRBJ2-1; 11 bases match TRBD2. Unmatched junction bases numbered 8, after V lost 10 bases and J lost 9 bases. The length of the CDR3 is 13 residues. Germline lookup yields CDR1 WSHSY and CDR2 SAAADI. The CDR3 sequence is CATRSGGASEQFF. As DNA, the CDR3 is TGCGCCACCCGTAGCGGGGGGGCGAGTGAGCAGTTCTTC.

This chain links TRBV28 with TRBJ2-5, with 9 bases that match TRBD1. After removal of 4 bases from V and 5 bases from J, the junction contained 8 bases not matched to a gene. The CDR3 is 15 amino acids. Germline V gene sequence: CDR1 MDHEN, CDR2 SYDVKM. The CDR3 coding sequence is TGTGCCAGCAGTTACTCCGGGACAGGGAGGGAGACCCAGTACTTC. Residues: CASSYSGTGRETQYF. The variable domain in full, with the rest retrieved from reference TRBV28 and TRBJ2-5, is DVKVTQSSRYLVKRTGEKVFLECVQDMDHENMFWYRQDPGLGLRLIYFSYDVKMKEKGDIPEGYSVSREKKERFSLILESASTNQTSMYLCASSYSGTGRETQYFGPGTRLLVL.

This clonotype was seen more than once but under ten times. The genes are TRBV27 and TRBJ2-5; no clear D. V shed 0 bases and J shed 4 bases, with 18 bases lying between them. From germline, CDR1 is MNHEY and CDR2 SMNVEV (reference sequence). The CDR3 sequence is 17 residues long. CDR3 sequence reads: CASSLSASNYEAETQYF. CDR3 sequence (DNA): TGTGCCAGCAGTTTATCGGCCTCCAACTATGAAGCAGAGACCCAGTACTTC.

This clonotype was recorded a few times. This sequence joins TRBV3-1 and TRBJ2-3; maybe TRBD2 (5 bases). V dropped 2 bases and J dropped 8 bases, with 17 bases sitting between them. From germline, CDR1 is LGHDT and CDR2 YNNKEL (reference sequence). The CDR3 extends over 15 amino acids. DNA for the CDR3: TGTGCCAGCAGCCAACCCCCAGCGAGAGGAGGTACGCAGTATTTT. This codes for CASSQPPARGGTQYF.

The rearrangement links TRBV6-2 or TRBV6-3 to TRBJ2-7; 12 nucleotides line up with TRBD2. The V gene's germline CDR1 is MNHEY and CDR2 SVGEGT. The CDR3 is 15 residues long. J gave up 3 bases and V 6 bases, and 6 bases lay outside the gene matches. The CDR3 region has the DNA TGTGCCAGCAGACCTCTGACTAGCGGGGGCTACGAGCAGTACTTC. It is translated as CASRPLTSGGYEQYF.

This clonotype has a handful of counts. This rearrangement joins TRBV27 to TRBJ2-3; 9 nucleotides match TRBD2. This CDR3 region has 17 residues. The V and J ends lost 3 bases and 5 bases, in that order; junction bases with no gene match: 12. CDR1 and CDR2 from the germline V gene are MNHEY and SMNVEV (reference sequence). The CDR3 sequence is CASSFVWREGRGDTQYF. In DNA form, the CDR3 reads TGTGCCAGCAGTTTTGTTTGGCGGGAGGGCCGCGGAGATACGCAGTATTTT.

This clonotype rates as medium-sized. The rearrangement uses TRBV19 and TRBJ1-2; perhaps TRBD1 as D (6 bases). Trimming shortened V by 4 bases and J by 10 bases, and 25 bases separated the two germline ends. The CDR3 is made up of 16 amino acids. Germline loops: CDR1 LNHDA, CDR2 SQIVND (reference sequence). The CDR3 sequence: CASSTPLLQGRRDYTF. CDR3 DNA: TGTGCCAGTAGTACCCCCCTATTACAGGGAAGGAGAGACTACACCTTC.

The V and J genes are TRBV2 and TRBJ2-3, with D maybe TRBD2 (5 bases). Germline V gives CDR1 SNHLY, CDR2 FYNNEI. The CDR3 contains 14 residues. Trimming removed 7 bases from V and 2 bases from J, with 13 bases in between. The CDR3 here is CASTSGFHTDTQYF. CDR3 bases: TGTGCCAGCACCAGCGGTTTCCACACAGATACGCAGTATTTT. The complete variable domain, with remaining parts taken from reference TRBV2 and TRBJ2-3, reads EPEVTQTPSHQVTQMGQEVILRCVPISNHLYFYWYRQILGQKVEFLVSFYNNEISEKSEIFDDQFSVERPDGSNFTLKIRSTKLEDSAMYFCASTSGFHTDTQYFGPGTRLTVL.

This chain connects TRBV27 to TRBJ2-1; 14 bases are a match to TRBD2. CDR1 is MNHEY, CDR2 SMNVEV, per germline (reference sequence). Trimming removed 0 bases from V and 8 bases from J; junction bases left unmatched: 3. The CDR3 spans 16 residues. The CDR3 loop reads CASSLSGTSGSYEQFF. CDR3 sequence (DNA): TGTGCCAGCAGTTTATCAGGGACTAGCGGGAGCTATGAGCAGTTCTTC.

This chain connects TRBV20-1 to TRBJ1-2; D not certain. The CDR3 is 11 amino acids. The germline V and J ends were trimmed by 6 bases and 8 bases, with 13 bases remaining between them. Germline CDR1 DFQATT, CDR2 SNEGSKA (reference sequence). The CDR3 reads CSAPEAWGYTF. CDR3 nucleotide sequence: TGCAGTGCCCCCGAGGCTTGGGGCTACACCTTC.

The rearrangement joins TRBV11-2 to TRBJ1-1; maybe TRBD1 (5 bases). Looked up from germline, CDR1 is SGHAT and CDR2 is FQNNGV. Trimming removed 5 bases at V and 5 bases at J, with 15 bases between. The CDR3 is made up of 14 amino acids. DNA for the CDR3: TGTGCCAGCAGCCCCGGGAGGGGTGGGACTGAAGCTTTCTTT. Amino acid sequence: CASSPGRGGTEAFF.

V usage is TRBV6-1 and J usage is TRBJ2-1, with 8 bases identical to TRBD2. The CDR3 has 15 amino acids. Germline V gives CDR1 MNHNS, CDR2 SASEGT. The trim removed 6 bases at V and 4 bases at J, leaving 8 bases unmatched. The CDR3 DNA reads TGTGCCAGCAGAGACTGGACTAGCAGATACAATGAGCAGTTCTTC. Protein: CASRDWTSRYNEQFF.

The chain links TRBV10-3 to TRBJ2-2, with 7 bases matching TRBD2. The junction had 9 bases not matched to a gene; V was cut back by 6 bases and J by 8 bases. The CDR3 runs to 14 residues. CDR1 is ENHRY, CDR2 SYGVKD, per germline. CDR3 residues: CAISETSPGGELFF. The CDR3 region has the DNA TGTGCCATCAGCGAGACTAGCCCCGGAGGGGAGCTGTTTTTT.

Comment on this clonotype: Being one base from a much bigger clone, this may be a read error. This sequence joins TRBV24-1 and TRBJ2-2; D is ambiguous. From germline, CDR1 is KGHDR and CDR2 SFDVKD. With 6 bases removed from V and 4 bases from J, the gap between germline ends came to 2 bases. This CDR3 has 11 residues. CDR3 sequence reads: CATSFTGELFF. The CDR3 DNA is TGTGCCACCAGTTTCACCGGGGAGCTGTTTTTT.

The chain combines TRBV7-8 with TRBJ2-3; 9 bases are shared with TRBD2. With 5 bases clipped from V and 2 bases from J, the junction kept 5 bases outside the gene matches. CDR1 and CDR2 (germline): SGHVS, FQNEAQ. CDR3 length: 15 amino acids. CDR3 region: CASSLSGGYTDTQYF. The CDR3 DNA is TGTGCCAGCAGCCTTAGCGGGGGTTACACAGATACGCAGTATTTT. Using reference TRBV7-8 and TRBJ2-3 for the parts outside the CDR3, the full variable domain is GAGVSQSPRYKVAKRGQDVALRCDPISGHVSLFWYQQALGQGPEFLTYFQNEAQLDKSGLPSDRFFAERPEGSVSTLKIQRTQQEDSAVYLCASSLSGGYTDTQYFGPGTRLTVL.

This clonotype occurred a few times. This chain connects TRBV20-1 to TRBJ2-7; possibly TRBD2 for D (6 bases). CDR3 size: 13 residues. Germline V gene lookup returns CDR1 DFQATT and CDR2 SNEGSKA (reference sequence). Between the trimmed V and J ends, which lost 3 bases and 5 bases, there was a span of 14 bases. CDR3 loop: CSASGLARDEQYF. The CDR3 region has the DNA TGCAGTGCTAGCGGGCTAGCGAGGGACGAGCAGTACTTC.

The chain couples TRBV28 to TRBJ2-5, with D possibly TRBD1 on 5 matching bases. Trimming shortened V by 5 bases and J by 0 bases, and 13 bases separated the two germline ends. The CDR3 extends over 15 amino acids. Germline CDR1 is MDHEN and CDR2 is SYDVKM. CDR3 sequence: CASSTPQGYQETQYF. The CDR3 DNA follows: TGTGCCAGCAGTACACCCCAGGGTTACCAAGAGACCCAGTACTTC.

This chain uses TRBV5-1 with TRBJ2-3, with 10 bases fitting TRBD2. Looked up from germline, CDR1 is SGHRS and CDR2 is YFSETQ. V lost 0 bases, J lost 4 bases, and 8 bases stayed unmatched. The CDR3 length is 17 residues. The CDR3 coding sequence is TGCGCCAGCAGCTTGGTGGGAGCGGGAGGGCCGGCAGATACGCAGTATTTT. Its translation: CASSLVGAGGPADTQYF.

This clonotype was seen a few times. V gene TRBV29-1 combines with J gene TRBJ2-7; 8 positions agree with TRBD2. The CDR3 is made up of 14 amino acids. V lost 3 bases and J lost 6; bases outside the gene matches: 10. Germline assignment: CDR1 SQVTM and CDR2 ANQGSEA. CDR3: CSVEGWGLESEQYF. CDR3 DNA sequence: TGCAGCGTTGAGGGGTGGGGACTAGAAAGCGAGCAGTACTTC.

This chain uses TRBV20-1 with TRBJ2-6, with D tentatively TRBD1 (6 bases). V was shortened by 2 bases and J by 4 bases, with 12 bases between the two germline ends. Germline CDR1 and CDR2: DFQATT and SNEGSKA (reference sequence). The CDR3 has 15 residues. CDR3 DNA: TGCAGTGCTAGACCACAGGGAACCGGGGCCAACGTCCTGACTTTC. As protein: CSARPQGTGANVLTF.

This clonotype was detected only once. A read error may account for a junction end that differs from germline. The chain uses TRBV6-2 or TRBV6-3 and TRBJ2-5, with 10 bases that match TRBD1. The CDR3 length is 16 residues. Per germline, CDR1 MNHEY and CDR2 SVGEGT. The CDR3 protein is CAGSPLDRGERETQYF. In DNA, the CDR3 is TGTGCCGGCAGTCCCCTGGACAGGGGGGAGCGAGAGACCCAGTACTTC.

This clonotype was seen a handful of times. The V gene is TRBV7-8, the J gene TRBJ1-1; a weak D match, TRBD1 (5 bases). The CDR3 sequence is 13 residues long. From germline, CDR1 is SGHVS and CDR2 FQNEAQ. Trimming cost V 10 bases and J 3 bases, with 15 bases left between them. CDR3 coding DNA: TGTGCCACCACCCTGGGGCTTGACACTGAAGCTTTCTTT. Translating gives CATTLGLDTEAFF.